The 21 T cell receptor beta chains in this list originate from one sample, sequenced in a study of T cells in Graves' hyperthyroidism and ophthalmopathy. Using RNA transcripts as the source, TCR beta CDR3 regions were amplified. An initial round of RT-PCR targeting the TCR CDR3 relied on the HTBI primer set. TCRdb re-called the multiplex PCR reads through MiXCR, storing one row per CDR3 protein. The sample yields 500,000 to 550,000 distinct CDR3 sequences, around 20% seen once. Sequencing was carried out using blood. The origin of the receptors is a man aged 35-49 years with Graves' ophthalmopathy.

This clonotype was seen a handful of times. The rearrangement uses TRBV9 and TRBJ1-4, with unresolved D. Germline V CDR1 and CDR2: SGDLS, YYNGEE. V gave up 4 bases and J gave up 10 bases, with 14 bases separating them. CDR3 length: 13 amino acids. The CDR3 region is CASSPQVSGKLFF. CDR3 coding DNA: TGTGCCAGCAGCCCCCAGGTCTCGGGAAAACTGTTTTTT.

In this sample, this clonotype turned up a few times. V gene TRBV9 combines with J gene TRBJ2-3; TRBD2 matches 11 bases. From germline, CDR1 is SGDLS and CDR2 YYNGEE. V lost 4 bases, J lost 4 bases, and 11 bases stayed unmatched. The CDR3 spans 17 residues. CDR3: CASSSETSGSPADTQYF. The CDR3 DNA reads TGTGCCAGCAGCTCCGAAACTAGCGGGAGTCCGGCAGATACGCAGTATTTT.

This clonotype was seen a few times. The gene calls are TRBV15 and TRBJ1-4; D unresolved. V was clipped by 0 bases and J by 5 bases, with 13 bases between them. Germline V lookup: CDR1 LNHNV, CDR2 YYDKDF (reference sequence). There are 16 residues in the CDR3. The CDR3 DNA reads as TGTGCCACCAGCAGAGATGGAGGGAGTGGGAATGAAAAACTGTTTTTT. It yields the protein CATSRDGGSGNEKLFF. The full variable domain, rest sourced from reference TRBV15 and TRBJ1-4, is DAMVIQNPRYQVTQFGKPVTLSCSQTLNHNVMYWYQQKSSQAPKLLFHYYDKDFNNEADTPDNFQSRRPNTSFCFLDIRSPGLGDTAMYLCATSRDGGSGNEKLFFGSGTQLSVL.

The chain recombines TRBV12-3 or TRBV12-4 with TRBJ1-1; D is ambiguous. The CDR3 covers 14 residues. Trimming left V 3 bases short and J 5 bases short, with 13 bases between. CDR3: CASSFDIFSTEAFF. In DNA form, the CDR3 reads TGTGCCAGCAGTTTTGACATATTCAGTACTGAAGCTTTCTTT.

The chain has TRBV5-1 and TRBJ1-2, with TRBD1 as a possible D gene (6 bases). In germline, CDR1 is SGHRS, CDR2 YFSETQ. V was pared by 5 bases and J by 7 bases, with 18 bases between. The CDR3 loop spans 14 amino acids. CDR3 region: CASRGLGGPTGYTF. The CDR3 nucleotides are TGCGCCAGCAGGGGGCTTGGGGGCCCAACTGGCTACACCTTC. Filled out from reference TRBV5-1 and TRBJ1-2, the complete variable domain reads KAGVTQTPRYLIKTRGQQVTLSCSPISGHRSVSWYQQTPGQGLQFLFEYFSETQRNKGNFPGRFSGRQFSNSRSEMNVSTLELGDSALYLCASRGLGGPTGYTFGSGTRLTVV.

This clonotype showed up just a few times. V usage is TRBV28 and J usage is TRBJ1-2; D is unclear. This CDR3 is built from 13 residues. V lost 4 bases to trimming and J lost 12 bases, with 18 bases between them. Looked up from germline, CDR1 is MDHEN and CDR2 is SYDVKM. CDR3 amino acids: CASSSQVGGLHTF. CDR3 sequence (DNA): TGTGCCAGCAGTTCTCAGGTAGGAGGGCTCCACACCTTC.

This clonotype has a count of ten or more. V and J are TRBV15 and TRBJ2-2, with D unclear. CDR1 and CDR2 from the germline V gene are LNHNV and YYDKDF (reference sequence). This CDR3 is built from 14 residues. V dropped 5 bases and J dropped 5 bases, with 12 bases sitting between them. This chain's CDR3 is CATSSFGNTGELFF. CDR3 nucleotide sequence: TGTGCCACCAGCTCCTTTGGGAATACCGGGGAGCTGTTTTTT.

The rearrangement links TRBV29-1 to TRBJ1-4; D is uncertain. Germline V gene sequence: CDR1 SQVTM, CDR2 ANQGSEA. The CDR3 sequence is 11 residues long. Trimming pared 7 bases from V and 1 base from J, leaving 4 bases between. The CDR3 nucleotides are TGCAGCGGCCGAACTAATGAAAAACTGTTTTTT. Its protein is CSGRTNEKLFF.

This clonotype was counted at least ten times. The chain combines TRBV5-1 with TRBJ2-7; 7 nucleotides line up with TRBD2. The CDR3 loop spans 14 amino acids. Germline V gives CDR1 SGHRS, CDR2 YFSETQ. V was pared by 4 bases and J by 3 bases, with 7 bases of the junction left unmatched. The CDR3 coding sequence is TGCGCCAGCAGCCCCCAGCGGGGAGGCTACGAGCAGTACTTC. Residues: CASSPQRGGYEQYF.

This clonotype was found many times. The CDR3 DNA sequence: TGTGCCACCCTAGCGGGAGGCCTTAACAGCATAAATGAGCAGTTCTTC. Its protein is CATLAGGLNSINEQFF. J is TRBJ2-1 and V is TRBV27; 11 bases map to TRBD2. CDR1 is MNHEY, CDR2 SMNVEV, per germline (reference sequence). The CDR3 covers 16 residues. The V and J ends lost 10 bases and 7 bases, in that order; junction bases with no gene match: 15.

V gene TRBV13 combines with J gene TRBJ2-1; tentatively, D is TRBD2 (6 bases). V dropped 2 bases and J dropped 4 bases, with 12 bases sitting between them. Germline CDR1 and CDR2: PRHDT and FYEKMQ (reference sequence). The CDR3 runs 15 residues. CDR3 protein: CASSLLRGRYNEQFF. The CDR3 bases are TGTGCCAGCAGCTTACTTCGGGGGAGATACAATGAGCAGTTCTTC.

The chain employs TRBV5-6 and TRBJ2-5, with 7 bases matching TRBD2. V shed 1 base, J shed 3 bases, and the junction held 6 bases outside the gene matches. Per the germline V gene, CDR1 is SGHDT and CDR2 is YYEEEE. The CDR3 is 15 residues long. The CDR3 DNA is TGTGCCAGCAGCTTGATAGGGGAGGGCAAAGAGACCCAGTACTTC. It translates to CASSLIGEGKETQYF.

V gene TRBV29-1 combines with J gene TRBJ2-7; tentatively, D is TRBD2 (5 bases). This CDR3 region has 13 residues. In germline, CDR1 is SQVTM, CDR2 ANQGSEA. V was trimmed by 4 bases and J by 0 bases, leaving 10 bases between them. The CDR3 sequence: CSVVSANSYEQYF. In nucleotides, the CDR3 is TGCAGCGTTGTTAGCGCTAACTCCTACGAGCAGTACTTC.

The chain carries TRBV9 and TRBJ1-6; possible D gene TRBD1, 6 bases. Trimming pared 3 bases from V and 7 bases from J, leaving 20 bases between. The CDR3 loop spans 17 amino acids. Germline V CDR1 and CDR2: SGDLS, YYNGEE. The CDR3 sequence: CASSATGFAEGNSPLHF. CDR3 bases: TGTGCCAGCAGCGCCACAGGGTTTGCAGAGGGAAATTCACCCCTCCACTTT.

This sequence joins TRBV5-1 and TRBJ2-5; the match to TRBD2 covers 8 bases. Per the germline V gene, CDR1 is SGHRS and CDR2 is YFSETQ. The junction had 8 bases not matched to a gene; V was cut back by 3 bases and J by 4 bases. CDR3 size: 15 residues. CDR3 amino acids: CASSWEGTRRETQYF. For the CDR3, the DNA is TGCGCCAGCAGCTGGGAGGGGACTAGACGAGAGACCCAGTACTTC.

This clonotype has a handful of counts. V and J are TRBV24-1 and TRBJ2-5; TRBD2 aligns across 10 bases. J gave up 4 bases and V 3 bases, and 4 bases lay outside the gene matches. The CDR3 contains 15 residues. The germline CDR1 and CDR2 sequences are KGHDR and SFDVKD. CDR3 bases: TGTGCCACCAGTGATGCTAGCGGGAGTGGAGAGACCCAGTACTTC. Translated, it gives CATSDASGSGETQYF.

The CDR3 sequence: CASSPQGAGLNTEAFF. For the CDR3, the DNA is TGTGCCAGCAGCCCGCAAGGGGCGGGGTTGAACACTGAAGCTTTCTTT. The rearrangement joins TRBV7-9 to TRBJ1-1; perhaps TRBD1 as D (5 bases). Trimming left V 5 bases short and J 0 bases short, with 16 bases between. This CDR3 has 16 residues. Germline V gives CDR1 SEHNR, CDR2 FQNEAQ (reference sequence).

This clonotype was found many times. The rearrangement links TRBV28 to TRBJ1-6; D is perhaps TRBD1 (5 bases). This CDR3 has 15 residues. Trimming cost V 7 bases and J 8 bases, with 18 bases left between them. Germline CDR1 reads MDHEN; CDR2 reads SYDVKM. CDR3 nucleotides: TGTGCCAGCAAGAGGGACTCAGGGAGATATTCACCCCTCCACTTT. This gives the protein CASKRDSGRYSPLHF.

The rearrangement joins TRBV6-1 to TRBJ1-2; D is uncertain. The CDR3 loop spans 13 amino acids. CDR1 and CDR2 (germline): MNHNS, SASEGT. The V end lost 2 bases, the J end lost 4 bases, and 8 bases lay between the germline ends. CDR3 sequence reads: CASSELGLYGYTF. The CDR3 DNA reads as TGTGCCAGCAGTGAACTTGGGCTCTATGGCTACACCTTC.

This clonotype was recorded many times. The genes are TRBV3-1 and TRBJ1-2, with D tentatively TRBD1 (5 bases). This CDR3 is 13 amino acids long. Trimming pared 4 bases from V and 4 bases from J, leaving 10 bases between. Germline V CDR1 and CDR2: LGHDT, YNNKEL (reference sequence). CDR3 sequence (DNA): TGTGCCAGCAGCCGTCCCGGGGGCTATGGCTACACCTTC. The encoded protein is CASSRPGGYGYTF.

The rearrangement links TRBV7-3 to TRBJ1-3, with a possible D match to TRBD1 (6 bases). The CDR3 spans 17 residues. V dropped 8 bases and J dropped 1 base, with 21 bases sitting between them. Looked up from germline, CDR1 is SGHTA and CDR2 is FQGTGA. The CDR3 is CASGPQPMGASGNTIYF. The CDR3 coding sequence is TGTGCCAGCGGTCCGCAGCCGATGGGGGCATCTGGAAACACCATATATTTT.